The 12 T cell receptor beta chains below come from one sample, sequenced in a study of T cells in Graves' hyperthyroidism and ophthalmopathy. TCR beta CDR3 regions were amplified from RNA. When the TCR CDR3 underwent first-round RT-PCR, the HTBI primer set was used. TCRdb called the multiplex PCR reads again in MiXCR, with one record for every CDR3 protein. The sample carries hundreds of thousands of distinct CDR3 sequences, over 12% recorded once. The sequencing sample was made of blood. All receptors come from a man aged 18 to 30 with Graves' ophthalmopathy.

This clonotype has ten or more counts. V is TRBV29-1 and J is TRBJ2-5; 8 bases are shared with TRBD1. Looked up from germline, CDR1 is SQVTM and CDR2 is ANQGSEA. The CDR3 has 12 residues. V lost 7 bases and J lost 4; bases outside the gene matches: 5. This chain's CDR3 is CSGEQGGETQYF. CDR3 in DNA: TGCAGCGGAGAACAGGGGGGAGAGACCCAGTACTTC.

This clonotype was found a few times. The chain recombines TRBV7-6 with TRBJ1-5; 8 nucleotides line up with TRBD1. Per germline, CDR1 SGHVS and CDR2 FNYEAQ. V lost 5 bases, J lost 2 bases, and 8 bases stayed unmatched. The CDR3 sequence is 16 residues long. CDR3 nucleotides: TGTGCCAGCAGCCTTAGAGGACAGGGCGGCAATCAGCCCCAGCATTTT. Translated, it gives CASSLRGQGGNQPQHF.

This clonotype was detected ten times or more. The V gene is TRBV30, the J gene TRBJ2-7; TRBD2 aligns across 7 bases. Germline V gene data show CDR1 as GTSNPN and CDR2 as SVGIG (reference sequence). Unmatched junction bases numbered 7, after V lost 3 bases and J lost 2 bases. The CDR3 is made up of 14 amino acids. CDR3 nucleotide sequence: TGTGCCTGGAGGAGCGGGGAGTGGCCCTACGAGCAGTACTTC. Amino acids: CAWRSGEWPYEQYF. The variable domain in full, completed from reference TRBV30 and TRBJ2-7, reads SQTIHQWPATLVQPVGSPLSLECTVEGTSNPNLYWYRQAAGRGLQLLFYSVGIGQISSEVPQNLSASRPQDRQFILSSKKLLLSDSGFYLCAWRSGEWPYEQYFGPGTRLTVT.

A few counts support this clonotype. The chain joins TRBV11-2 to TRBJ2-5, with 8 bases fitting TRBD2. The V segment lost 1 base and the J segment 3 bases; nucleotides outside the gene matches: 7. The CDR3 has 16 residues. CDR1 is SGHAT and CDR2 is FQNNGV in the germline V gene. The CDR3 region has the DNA TGTGCCAGCAGCTTAGGGGCGGGGGGCGGAGAAGAGACCCAGTACTTC. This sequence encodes CASSLGAGGGEETQYF.

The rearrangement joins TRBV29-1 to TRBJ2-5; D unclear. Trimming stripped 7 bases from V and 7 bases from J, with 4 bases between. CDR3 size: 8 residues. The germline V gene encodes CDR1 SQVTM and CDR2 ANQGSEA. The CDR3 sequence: CSGGTQYF. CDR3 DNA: TGCAGCGGGGGGACCCAGTACTTC.

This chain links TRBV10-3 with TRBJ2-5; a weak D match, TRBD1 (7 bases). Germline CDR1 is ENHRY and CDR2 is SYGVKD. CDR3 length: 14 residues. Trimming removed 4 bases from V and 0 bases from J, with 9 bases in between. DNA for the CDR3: TGTGCCATCAGTGCAGGGGGGAACCAAGAGACCCAGTACTTC. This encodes CAISAGGNQETQYF.

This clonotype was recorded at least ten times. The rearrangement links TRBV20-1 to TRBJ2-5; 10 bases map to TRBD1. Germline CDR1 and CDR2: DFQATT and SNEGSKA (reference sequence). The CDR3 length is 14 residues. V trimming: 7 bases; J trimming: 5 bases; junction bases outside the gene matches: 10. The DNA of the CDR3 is TGCAGTGTCAGAGCGGGACAGGGGTGGGAGACCCAGTACTTC. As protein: CSVRAGQGWETQYF.

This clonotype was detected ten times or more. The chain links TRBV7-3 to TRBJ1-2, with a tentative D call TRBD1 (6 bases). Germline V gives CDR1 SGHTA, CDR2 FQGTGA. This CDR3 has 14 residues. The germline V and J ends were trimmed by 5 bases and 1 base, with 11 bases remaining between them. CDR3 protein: CASSQGQNNYGYTF. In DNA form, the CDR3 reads TGTGCCAGCAGCCAGGGACAAAATAACTATGGCTACACCTTC.

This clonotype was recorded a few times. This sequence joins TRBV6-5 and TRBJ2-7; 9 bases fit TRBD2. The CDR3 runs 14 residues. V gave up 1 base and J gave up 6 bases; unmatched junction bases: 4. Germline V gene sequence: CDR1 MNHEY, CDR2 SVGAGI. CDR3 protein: CASSYLGLAVEQYF. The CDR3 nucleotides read TGTGCCAGCAGTTACTTGGGACTAGCAGTCGAGCAGTACTTC.

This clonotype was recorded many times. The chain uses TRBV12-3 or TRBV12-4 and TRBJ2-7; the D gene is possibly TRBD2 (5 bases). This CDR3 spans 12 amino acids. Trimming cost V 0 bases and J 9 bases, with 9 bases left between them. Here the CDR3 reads CASSLAPGVQYF. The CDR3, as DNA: TGTGCCAGCAGTTTAGCGCCCGGGGTGCAGTACTTC.

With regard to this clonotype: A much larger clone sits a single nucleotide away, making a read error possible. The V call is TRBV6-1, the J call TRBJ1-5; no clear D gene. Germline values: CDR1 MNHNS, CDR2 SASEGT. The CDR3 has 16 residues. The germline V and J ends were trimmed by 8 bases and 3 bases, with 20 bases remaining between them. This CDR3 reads CASGPRMGPFNQPQHF. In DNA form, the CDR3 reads TGTGCCAGCGGTCCGAGGATGGGCCCGTTCAATCAGCCCCAGCATTTT.

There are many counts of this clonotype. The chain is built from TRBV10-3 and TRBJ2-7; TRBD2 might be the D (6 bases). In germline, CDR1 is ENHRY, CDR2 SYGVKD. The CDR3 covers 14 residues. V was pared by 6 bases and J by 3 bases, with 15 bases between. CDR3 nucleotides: TGTGCCATCAGGCTCCGGGACTCTTACTACGAGCAGTACTTC. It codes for CAIRLRDSYYEQYF.